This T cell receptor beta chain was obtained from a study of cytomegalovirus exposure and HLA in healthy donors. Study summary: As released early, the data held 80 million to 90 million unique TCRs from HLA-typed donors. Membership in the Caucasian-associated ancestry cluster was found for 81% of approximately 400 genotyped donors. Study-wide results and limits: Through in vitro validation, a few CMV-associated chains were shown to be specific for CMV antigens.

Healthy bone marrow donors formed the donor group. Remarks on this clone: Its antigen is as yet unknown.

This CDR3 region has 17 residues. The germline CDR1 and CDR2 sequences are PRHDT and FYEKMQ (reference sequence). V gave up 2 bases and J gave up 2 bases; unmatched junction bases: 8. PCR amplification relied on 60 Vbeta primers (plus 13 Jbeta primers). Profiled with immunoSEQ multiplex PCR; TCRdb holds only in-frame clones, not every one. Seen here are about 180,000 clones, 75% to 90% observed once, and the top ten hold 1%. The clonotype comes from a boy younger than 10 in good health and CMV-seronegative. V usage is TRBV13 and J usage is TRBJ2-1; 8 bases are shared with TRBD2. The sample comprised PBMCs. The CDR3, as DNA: TGTGCCAGCAGCTTATCTAGCGGGCGTGTACCCTACAATGAGCAGTTCTTC. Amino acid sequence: CASSLSSGRVPYNEQFF.